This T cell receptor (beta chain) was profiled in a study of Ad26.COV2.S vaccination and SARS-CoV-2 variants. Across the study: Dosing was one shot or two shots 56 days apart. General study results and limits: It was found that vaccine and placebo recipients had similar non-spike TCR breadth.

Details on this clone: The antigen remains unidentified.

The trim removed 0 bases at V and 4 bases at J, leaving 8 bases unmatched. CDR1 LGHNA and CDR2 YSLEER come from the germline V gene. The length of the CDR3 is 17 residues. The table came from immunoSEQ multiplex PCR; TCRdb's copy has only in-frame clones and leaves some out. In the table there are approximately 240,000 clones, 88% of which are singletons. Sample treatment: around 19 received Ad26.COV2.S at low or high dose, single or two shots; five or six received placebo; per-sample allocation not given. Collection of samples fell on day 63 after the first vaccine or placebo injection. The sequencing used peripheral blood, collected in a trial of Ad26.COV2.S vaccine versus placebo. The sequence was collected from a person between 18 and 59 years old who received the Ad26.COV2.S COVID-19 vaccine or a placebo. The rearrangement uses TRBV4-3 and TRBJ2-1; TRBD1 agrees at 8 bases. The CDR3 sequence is CASSQEPARGPYNEQFF. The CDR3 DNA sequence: TGCGCCAGCAGCCAAGAACCCGCCAGGGGGCCATACAATGAGCAGTTCTTC.